This TCR beta chain was documented in a study of patients and donors after allogeneic stem cell transplantation. Trimming took 0 bases from V and 5 from J, leaving 12 bases between them. CDR1 DFQATT and CDR2 SNEGSKA come from the germline V gene (reference sequence). This CDR3 has 14 amino acids. TCRdb independently ran MiXCR on the RT-PCR reads; one entry per CDR3 protein. The table records about a million distinct CDR3 sequences, under 20% of them present only once. The chain employs TRBV20-1 and TRBJ2-3, with no clear D. This receptor was obtained from a human donor who was either an allogeneic HSCT recipient or a stem cell or donor lymphocyte infusion donor (not recorded which). It is not recorded whose cells these are; they may come from a transplant donor. The sample comprised blood, either unsorted or a sorted T cell fraction (not recorded which). CDR3: CSAREGYGRDTQYF. The DNA of the CDR3 is TGCAGTGCTAGAGAAGGGTACGGAAGAGATACGCAGTATTTT.